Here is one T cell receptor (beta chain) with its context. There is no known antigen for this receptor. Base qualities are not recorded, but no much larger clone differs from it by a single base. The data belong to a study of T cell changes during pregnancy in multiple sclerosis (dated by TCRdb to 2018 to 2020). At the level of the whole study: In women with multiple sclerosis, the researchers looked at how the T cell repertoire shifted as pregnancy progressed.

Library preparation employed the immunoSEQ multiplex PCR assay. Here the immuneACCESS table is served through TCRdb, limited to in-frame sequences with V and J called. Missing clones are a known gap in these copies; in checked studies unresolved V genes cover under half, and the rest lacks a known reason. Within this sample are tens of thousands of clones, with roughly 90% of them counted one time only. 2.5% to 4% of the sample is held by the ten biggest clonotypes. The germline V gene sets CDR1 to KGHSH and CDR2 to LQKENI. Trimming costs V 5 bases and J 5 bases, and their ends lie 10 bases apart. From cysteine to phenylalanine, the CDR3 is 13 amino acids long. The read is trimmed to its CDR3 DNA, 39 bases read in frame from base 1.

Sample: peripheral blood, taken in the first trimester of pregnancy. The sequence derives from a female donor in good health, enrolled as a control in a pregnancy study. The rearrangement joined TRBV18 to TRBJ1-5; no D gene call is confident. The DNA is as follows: TGTGCCAGCTCATCTCAGAGGGATCAGCCCCAGCATTTT. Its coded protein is CASSSQRDQPQHF.